The rows below give T cell receptor beta chains drawn from one sample of a study of CXCR3-negative and CXCR3-positive naive CD8 T cells. TCRdb reanalyzed the 5' RACE reads and collapses them to one entry per CDR3 protein, without DNA. The sample data list approximately 130,000 distinct CDR3 sequences. Sample: naive CXCR3+ CD8+ T cells from blood. Source of these receptors: a human donor in good health. Some clones in this sample may be carry-over from other donors' samples. Each CDR3 is given with its conserved first and last residue.

v_gene	j_gene	CDR3aa
TRBV29-1	TRBJ2-5	CSVEGDPGEETQYF
TRBV9	TRBJ2-3	CASSVTGDGDTQYF
TRBV5-6	TRBJ2-7	CASYGQGGSYEQYF
TRBV11-1	TRBJ2-1	CASSLLTMTDVNEQFF
TRBV9	TRBJ2-5	CASNIGGPTGGGQETQYF
TRBV7-9	TRBJ2-1	CASSLAHLDEQFF
TRBV7-9	TRBJ2-7	CASSLVPSGYEQYF
TRBV7-6	TRBJ1-2	CASRMDRGDYGYTF
TRBV5-6	TRBJ2-1	CASSLALAGGTYNEQFF
TRBV7-6	TRBJ2-2	CASSSRATGTGELFF
TRBV29-1	TRBJ2-3	CSVEPPSTATQYF
TRBV21-1	TRBJ1-2	CASSKGAELHGYTF
TRBV5-5	TRBJ1-2	CASSLEPMTDYYGYTF
TRBV7-8	TRBJ2-1	CASSLYERGRNEQFF
TRBV7-2	TRBJ1-1	CASSLVTGTEAFF
TRBV7-9	TRBJ2-5	CASSGTSGSETQYF
TRBV28	TRBJ2-6	CASNTPSSSSGANVLTF
TRBV18	TRBJ2-7	CASSSRQGPYDEQYF
TRBV5-1	TRBJ2-1	CASSEDNNEQFF
TRBV12-3/TRBV12-4	TRBJ2-7	CASSFGLDGYEQYF
TRBV20-1	TRBJ2-7	CSARVLGGDEQYF
TRBV15	TRBJ2-1	CATSRERLVTSGFLEQFF
TRBV5-1	TRBJ2-1	CASISDRGAYNEQFF
TRBV30	TRBJ2-7	CAWSISYEQYF
TRBV12-3/TRBV12-4	TRBJ2-5	CASSFLSGLETQYF
TRBV4-3	TRBJ2-1	CASSQDHAGGATNEQFF
TRBV5-1	TRBJ2-2	CASRRTPPGQHTGELFF
TRBV12-3/TRBV12-4	TRBJ2-5	CASRPSVAETQYF
TRBV12-3/TRBV12-4	TRBJ2-5	CASSRTSGKLKETQYF
TRBV6-2/TRBV6-3	TRBJ2-7	CASTTKSSYEQYF
TRBV5-6	TRBJ2-7	CASSLGAGLASYEQYF
TRBV20-1	TRBJ2-7	CSARQGHPGEQYF
TRBV29-1	TRBJ2-7	CSVVLAGVDYEQYF
TRBV21-1	TRBJ1-1	CASSKDNRDLAWNTEAFF
TRBV19	TRBJ1-1	CASSIGSTSTEAFF
TRBV29-1	TRBJ2-1	CSVEDDREVSNEQFF
TRBV9	TRBJ2-1	CASSESPSWGPTYNEQFF
TRBV28	TRBJ2-2	CASSPQDRGDTGELFF
TRBV19	TRBJ1-5	CASSMAGINQPQHF
TRBV29-1	TRBJ1-1	CSVEGPGGTEAFF
TRBV5-1	TRBJ2-1	CASSLALRGQGLHEQFF
TRBV29-1	TRBJ2-2	CSVEGINTGELFF